The rows below give T cell receptor beta chains drawn from one sample of a study of shared clonotypes between healthy human individuals. TCRdb keeps only in-frame clones here, not all; method: immunoSEQ multiplex PCR. Of about 2.1 million clones listed, 93% are singletons. Material: naive CD8+ T cells from PBMCs. The origin of the receptors is a man between 18 and 29 years old in good health. Some clones in this sample may be carry-over from other donors' samples. CDR3s include the opening cysteine and the closing phenylalanine or tryptophan. The D gene is left open where the match is weak. Part of the rows lack a size; the others show once, few, many or a class for expanded clones.

clone_size	j_call	v_call	d_call	cdr3_aa	cdr3_nt
-	TRBJ2-1	TRBV6-5	-	CASSPKGNEQFF	TGTGCCAGCAGCCCCAAGGGTAATGAGCAGTTCTTC
-	TRBJ2-1	TRBV7-8	TRBD1	CASSFLAWGQGALNEQFF	TGTGCCAGCAGCTTTCTAGCTTGGGGACAGGGGGCATTAAATGAGCAGTTCTTC
-	TRBJ2-3	TRBV9	TRBD2	CASSPAGGRGFTDTQYF	TGTGCCAGCAGCCCAGCGGGGGGCAGGGGGTTCACAGATACGCAGTATTTT
-	TRBJ2-1	TRBV13	-	CASSQQMNSAENEQFF	TGTGCCAGCAGCCAGCAAATGAACAGCGCGGAAAATGAGCAGTTCTTC
-	TRBJ2-1	TRBV4-1	-	CASSQDPRGRGLDEQFF	TGCGCCAGCAGCCAAGATCCGCGGGGTCGGGGGTTGGATGAGCAGTTCTTC
-	TRBJ2-1	TRBV19	TRBD2	CASSIAGGPAIEQFF	TGTGCCAGTAGTATTGCGGGAGGGCCGGCTATTGAGCAGTTCTTC
-	TRBJ2-6	TRBV7-8	-	CASSLYGISGANVLTF	TGTGCCAGCAGCTTATATGGTATCTCTGGGGCCAACGTCCTGACTTTC
-	TRBJ2-7	TRBV19	-	CASSHLTDGAYEQYF	TGTGCCAGTAGCCATCTCACGGACGGAGCCTACGAGCAGTACTTC
-	TRBJ2-1	TRBV29-1	-	CSKGLNNEQFF	TGCAGTAAGGGTCTTAACAATGAGCAGTTCTTC
-	TRBJ1-1	TRBV19	-	CASRDTLNTEAFF	TGTGCCAGTAGGGACACGTTGAACACTGAAGCTTTCTTT
-	TRBJ1-5	TRBV5-8	-	CASSPDHRDVHQPQHF	TGTGCCAGCAGCCCGGATCACCGGGACGTACATCAGCCCCAGCATTTT
-	TRBJ2-7	TRBV28	-	CASSLSGLEQYF	TGTGCCAGCAGTTTAAGCGGGCTCGAGCAGTACTTC
-	TRBJ1-1	TRBV5-1	TRBD1	CASSSNSDRAAEAFF	TGCGCCAGCAGCTCCAATTCGGACAGGGCGGCTGAAGCTTTCTTT
-	TRBJ1-1	TRBV25-1	-	CASRPANTEAFF	TGTGCCAGCAGGCCGGCGAACACTGAAGCTTTCTTT
-	TRBJ2-3	TRBV19	-	CASSLPSTDTQYF	TGTGCCAGTAGTCTGCCTAGCACAGATACGCAGTATTTT
once	TRBJ1-1	TRBV4-1	-	CASSPSQGVNTEAFF	TGCGCCAGCAGCCCGAGCCAAGGGGTGAACACTGAAGCTTTCTTT
-	TRBJ1-2	TRBV30	-	CAWSVQILGRPNYGYTF	TGTGCCTGGAGTGTACAAATTTTGGGGAGGCCTAACTATGGCTACACCTTC